These 3 T cell receptor beta chains were sequenced from one sample in a study of early T cells in non-severe SARS-CoV-2 infection (dated by TCRdb to the early 2020s). The library was produced with 5' RACE. TCRdb shows the sequencer as NextSeq 500. In TCRdb, the public reads were trimmed at Q25 with fastp and aligned with MiXCR, with productive beta chains retained. Entries are consolidated by CDR3 protein sequence, retaining the most common genes and DNA. The sample yields 70,000 to 85,000 distinct CDR3 sequences; about 12% were counted once. The top ten clonotypes cover about 16% of the sample. The material was whole blood, obtained at baseline. These receptors originate from an adult who was a healthcare worker with PCR-confirmed SARS-CoV-2 infection or an uninfected control (not recorded which). The donor label of this sample is uncertain.

This clonotype was picked up many times. The gene calls are TRBV12-3 or TRBV12-4 and TRBJ1-2, with 7 bases that match TRBD1. This CDR3 is 12 amino acids long. J lost 7 bases, V lost 5 bases, and 4 bases had no gene match. The CDR3 loop is CASSGQVGGYTF. In DNA form, the CDR3 reads TGTGCCAGCAGTGGACAGGTTGGTGGCTACACCTTC.

This clonotype was seen at least ten times. The chain combines TRBV6-6 with TRBJ1-5; D perhaps matches TRBD1 (6 bases). V lost 5 bases, J lost 4 bases, and 15 bases lay in between. CDR3 length: 15 amino acids. CDR1 is MNHNY and CDR2 is SVGAGI in the germline V gene (reference sequence). The CDR3 nucleotides are TGTGCCAGCAGTCACAACCGGGACACAAATCAGCCCCAGCATTTT. Residues: CASSHNRDTNQPQHF.

The V and J genes are TRBV12-3 or TRBV12-4 and TRBJ2-3, with 13 bases lining up with TRBD2. V shed 6 bases and J 4 bases; nucleotides not matched to a gene: 7. The CDR3 consists of 16 residues. CDR3 nucleotides: TGTGCCAGCAGGAAGACTAGCGGGGGGTTCGCAGATACGCAGTATTTT. Amino acid sequence: CASRKTSGGFADTQYF.